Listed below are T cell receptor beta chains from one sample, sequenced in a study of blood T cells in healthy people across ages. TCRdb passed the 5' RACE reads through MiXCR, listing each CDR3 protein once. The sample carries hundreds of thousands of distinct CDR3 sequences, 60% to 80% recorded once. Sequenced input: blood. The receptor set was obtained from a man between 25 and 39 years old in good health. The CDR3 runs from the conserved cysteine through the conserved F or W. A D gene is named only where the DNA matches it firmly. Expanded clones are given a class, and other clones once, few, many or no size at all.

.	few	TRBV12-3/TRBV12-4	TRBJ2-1	TGTGCCAGCAACCGGCAATACAATGAGCAGTTCTTC	CASNRQYNEQFF
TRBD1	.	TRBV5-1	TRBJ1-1	TGCGCCAGCAGTAAACAGGGGGTCACTGAAGCTTTCTTT	CASSKQGVTEAFF
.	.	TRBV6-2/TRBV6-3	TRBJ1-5	TGTACCAGCAGTTACTCTCCGAGTCGGGGGTATCAGCCCCAGCATTTT	CTSSYSPSRGYQPQHF
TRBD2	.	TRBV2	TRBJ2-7	TGTGCCAGCAGTGGCGGACTAGCGGGGGACTCCTACGAGCAGTACTTC	CASSGGLAGDSYEQYF
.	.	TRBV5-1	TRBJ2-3	TGCGCCAGCAGCTTGATCAGGGGTAACATAGATACGCAGTATTTT	CASSLIRGNIDTQYF
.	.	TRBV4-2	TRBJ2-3	TGTGCCAGCAGCCCCCCAGGGCAGTATTTT	CASSPPGQYF
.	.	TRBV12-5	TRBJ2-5	TGTGCTAGTGGTGTGGGGGTTGGAGAGACCCAGTACTTC	CASGVGVGETQYF
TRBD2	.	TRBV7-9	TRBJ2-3	TGTGCCAGCACGGTAGCGGGAGAGGCCACAGATACGCAGTATTTT	CASTVAGEATDTQYF
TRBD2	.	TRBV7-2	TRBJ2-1	TGTGCCAGCAGCTTAGCGGGGGGGGATTTGAATGAGCAGTTCTTC	CASSLAGGDLNEQFF
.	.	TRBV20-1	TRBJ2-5	TGCAGTGCTAGACCTAAAGGGGAAACAGGAAAGTACCAAGAGACCCAGTACTTC	CSARPKGETGKYQETQYF
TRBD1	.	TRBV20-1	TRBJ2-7	TGCAGTGCTAGAGGGGGACAGGCGGGCTACGAGCAGTACTTC	CSARGGQAGYEQYF
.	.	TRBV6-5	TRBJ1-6	TGTGCCAGCAGTTATCCGGGACTTTCACCCCTCCACTTT	CASSYPGLSPLHF
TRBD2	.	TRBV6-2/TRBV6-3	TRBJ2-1	TGTGCCAGCAGCCCCGACAGGCGCAGGGCTAGCGGGGGGCTCGGCTCCTACAATGAGCAGTTCTTC	CASSPDRRRASGGLGSYNEQFF
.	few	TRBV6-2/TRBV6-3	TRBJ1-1	TGTGCCAGCGAGGGGAATTGGAACACTGAAGCTTTCTTT	CASEGNWNTEAFF
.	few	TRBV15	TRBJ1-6	TGTGCCACCAGCGGTGTGGATTCACCCCTCCACTTT	CATSGVDSPLHF
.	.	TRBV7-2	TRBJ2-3	TGTGCCAGCAGCTTAGGAGACCGGGGGCTGGGAGATACGCAGTATTTT	CASSLGDRGLGDTQYF
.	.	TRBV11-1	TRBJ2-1	TGTGCCAGCAGCTTAGGGGGCCCCCTTAACAATGAGCAGTTCTTC	CASSLGGPLNNEQFF
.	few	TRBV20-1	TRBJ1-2	TGCAGTGCCCGTGAGGACCTGACTTATGGCTACACCTTC	CSAREDLTYGYTF
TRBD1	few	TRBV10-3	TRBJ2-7	TGTGCCATCAGTGAGCCCGGACAGGATGCCTACGAGCAGTACTTC	CAISEPGQDAYEQYF
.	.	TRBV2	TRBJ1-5	TGTGCCAGCAGTGAAGCGCGGAGTAAAAGTCAGCCCCAGCATTTT	CASSEARSKSQPQHF
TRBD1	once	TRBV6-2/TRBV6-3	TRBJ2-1	TGTGCCAGCAGCCGAACCCCGGCCGGGACAGGGGTTAACAATGAGCAGTTCTTC	CASSRTPAGTGVNNEQFF
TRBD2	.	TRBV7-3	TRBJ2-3	TGTGCCAGCAGCTTCGGGGGGGCTAGCACAGATACGCAGTATTTT	CASSFGGASTDTQYF
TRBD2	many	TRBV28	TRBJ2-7	TGTGCCAGCAGCTTAGGGACTAGCGGGTCCTACGAGCAGTACTTC	CASSLGTSGSYEQYF
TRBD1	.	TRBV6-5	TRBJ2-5	TGTGCCAGCAGTACCCGCGGGACAGGGTTTCTTGGGCAGTACTTC	CASSTRGTGFLGQYF
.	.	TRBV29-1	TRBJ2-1	TGCAGCGTTGATTTACGGCAGAACAATGAGCAGTTCTTC	CSVDLRQNNEQFF
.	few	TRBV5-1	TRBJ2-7	TGCGCCAGCAGTCTTACCCACCAGGACTCCTACGAGCAGTACTTC	CASSLTHQDSYEQYF
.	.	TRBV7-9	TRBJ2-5	TGTGCCAGCAGCAAAGGAGACGGCTACCAAGAGACCCAGTACTTC	CASSKGDGYQETQYF
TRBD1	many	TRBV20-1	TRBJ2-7	TGCAGTGCAAGGACAGGGTACGAGCAGTACTTC	CSARTGYEQYF
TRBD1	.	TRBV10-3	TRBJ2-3	TGTGCCATCGAAAGTGGACAGGGGCCGAATCTTCGGGATACGCAGTATTTT	CAIESGQGPNLRDTQYF
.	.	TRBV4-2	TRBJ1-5	TGTGCCAGCAGCCAAGATAGCAGAGCTTGTCGTCAGCCCCAGCATTTT	CASSQDSRACRQPQHF
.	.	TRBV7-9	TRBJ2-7	TGTGCCAGCAGCTCGCGGCCGGCCGGAGGCGAGCAGTACTTC	CASSSRPAGGEQYF
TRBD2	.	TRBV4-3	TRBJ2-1	TGCGCCAGCAGCCAAGATGTGAAAGGGACTAGCTCTAATGAGCAGTTCTTC	CASSQDVKGTSSNEQFF
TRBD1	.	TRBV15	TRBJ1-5	TGTGCCACCAGCAGCGGACAGGTCCAACCCCAGCATTTT	CATSSGQVQPQHF
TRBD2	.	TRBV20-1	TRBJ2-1	TGCAGTGCTATAGACCCTATACTAGCGGGGGGGACCAATGAGCAGTTCTTC	CSAIDPILAGGTNEQFF
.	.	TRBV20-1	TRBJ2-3	TGCAGTGCTAGAGGGGACTTGACAGGGAAGGGAGGTACGCAGTATTTT	CSARGDLTGKGGTQYF
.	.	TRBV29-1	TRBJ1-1	TGCAGCGTTGAAGAAAGGGGGACTATGAACACTGAAGCTTTCTTT	CSVEERGTMNTEAFF
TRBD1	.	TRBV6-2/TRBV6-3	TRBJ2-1	TGTGCCAGCAGCCTTTTTAGGGGACAGAGCTCCTACAATGAGCAGTTCTTC	CASSLFRGQSSYNEQFF
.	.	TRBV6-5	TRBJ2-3	TGTGCCAGCAGCCTCAGGGCTATAGGGGATACGCAGTATTTT	CASSLRAIGDTQYF
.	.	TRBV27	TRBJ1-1	TGTGCCAGCAGTTTAAGGGCAGGGGTCACTGAAGCTTTCTTT	CASSLRAGVTEAFF
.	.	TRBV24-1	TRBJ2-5	TGTGCCACCAGTGTCGCCGATGACCCCGGAGAGACCCAGTACTTC	CATSVADDPGETQYF
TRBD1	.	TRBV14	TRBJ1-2	TGTGCCAGGCTTAACAGGGGGCTCTATGGCTACACCTTC	CARLNRGLYGYTF
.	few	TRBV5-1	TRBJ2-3	TGCGCCAGCAGCTTGGAATCGGCAGATACGCAGTATTTT	CASSLESADTQYF
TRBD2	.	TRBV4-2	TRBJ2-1	TGTGCCAGCAGCCAACGAGCGGGGGGAAGCTCCTACAATGAGCAGTTCTTC	CASSQRAGGSSYNEQFF
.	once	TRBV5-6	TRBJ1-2	TGTGCCAGCAGCACTGGACTGACTAACTATGGCTACACCTTC	CASSTGLTNYGYTF
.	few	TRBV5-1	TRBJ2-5	TGCGCCAGCAGCCCCCGGGCCTTGCAACAAGAGACCCAGTACTTC	CASSPRALQQETQYF
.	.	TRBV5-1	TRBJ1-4	TGCGCCAGCAGCACCGGACGGACGGCAACTAATGAAAAACTGTTTTTT	CASSTGRTATNEKLFF
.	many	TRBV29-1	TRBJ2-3	TGCAGCGTTGAACCCATGGGACGGGGGCAAGATACGCAGTATTTT	CSVEPMGRGQDTQYF
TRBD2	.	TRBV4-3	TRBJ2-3	TGCGCCAGCAGCCAATTCTCACTACTAGCGTCCACAGATACGCAGTATTTT	CASSQFSLLASTDTQYF
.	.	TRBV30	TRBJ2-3	TGTGCCTGGAGTTCCGGGAGAAGCACAGATACGCAGTATTTT	CAWSSGRSTDTQYF
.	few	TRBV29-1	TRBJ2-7	TGCAGCGTTGAAAGGTATAACAACCGTTACGAGCAGTACTTC	CSVERYNNRYEQYF
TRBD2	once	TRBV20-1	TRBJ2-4	TGCAGTGCTAGCAGCGGGGGGCCAACCCTAGCCAAAAACATTCAGTACTTC	CSASSGGPTLAKNIQYF
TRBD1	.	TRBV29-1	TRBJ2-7	TGCAGCGTTGTGGGACAGCCCTACGAGCAGTACTTC	CSVVGQPYEQYF
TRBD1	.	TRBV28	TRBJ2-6	TGTGCCAGCACGAGCGGGACAGGGTCATCTGGGGCCAACGTCCTGACTTTC	CASTSGTGSSGANVLTF
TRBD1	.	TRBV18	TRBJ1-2	TGTGCCAGCTCACCAACGCTACCGGGACAGGGAAACTATGGCTACACCTTC	CASSPTLPGQGNYGYTF
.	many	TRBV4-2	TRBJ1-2	TGTGCCAGCAGCCGTTCCCCCACAGGAAGAGGCTATGGCTACACCTTC	CASSRSPTGRGYGYTF